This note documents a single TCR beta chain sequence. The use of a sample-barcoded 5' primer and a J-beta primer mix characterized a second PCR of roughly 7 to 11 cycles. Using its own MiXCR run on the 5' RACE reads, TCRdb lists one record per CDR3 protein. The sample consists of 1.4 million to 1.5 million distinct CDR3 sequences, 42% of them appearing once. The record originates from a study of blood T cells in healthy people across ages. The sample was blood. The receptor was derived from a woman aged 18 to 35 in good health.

The CDR3 here is CSARDKGTSVETQFF. In nucleotides, the CDR3 is TGCAGTGCTAGAGATAAGGGGACTAGCGTCGAGACCCAGTTCTTC. The genes are TRBV20-1 and TRBJ2-1, with 10 bases aligning to TRBD2. The CDR3 is 15 residues long. CDR1 is DFQATT and CDR2 is SNEGSKA in the germline V gene (reference sequence). The junction had 12 bases not matched to a gene; V was cut back by 0 bases and J by 13 bases.